One and the same sample provided the 19 T cell receptor beta chains below, sequenced in a study of regulatory T cells in long-lasting Graves disease. Time point defined: persistent/refractory GD, antithyroid drugs over 5 years with positive TRAb. RNA isolated from PBMCs was used to make the TCR library. TCR beta libraries were built with iRepertoire HTBI primers and Arm-PCR of CDR3 regions. TCRdb fed the multiplex PCR reads into MiXCR, producing one record per CDR3 protein. This sample has about 470,000 distinct CDR3 sequences, with 20% to 25% found just once. Specimen: peripheral blood mononuclear cells (PBMCs), collected when the disease was refractory, from a patient treated with antithyroid drugs. The receptors shown here come from a female donor with Graves disease.

This clonotype was observed many times. The J gene is TRBJ2-5, the V gene TRBV4-2; 9 bases line up with TRBD2. The germline V gene has CDR1 LGHNA and CDR2 YNFKEQ. Trimming cost V 0 bases and J 5 bases; bases outside gene matches: 7. CDR3 length: 16 residues. CDR3 bases: TGTGCCAGCAGCCAAGATAGCGGGAGCGATGTCGAGACCCAGTACTTC. It yields the protein CASSQDSGSDVETQYF.

This clonotype came up a few times. V and J are TRBV25-1 and TRBJ1-6; TRBD1 might be the D (5 bases). From germline, CDR1 is MGHDK and CDR2 SYGVNS. V was clipped by 3 bases and J by 9 bases, with 12 bases between them. The CDR3 consists of 14 residues. The CDR3 nucleotides read TGTGCCAGCAGTGACCCGGGGCCCCTTTCACCCCTCCACTTT. This gives the protein CASSDPGPLSPLHF.

With respect to this clonotype: A read error may explain this, as a much larger clone is one base away. The rearrangement links TRBV10-3 to TRBJ2-5, with 7 nucleotides matching TRBD2. CDR3 length: 12 residues. Trimming took 8 bases from V and 3 from J; bases not matched to a gene: 3. CDR1 is ENHRY and CDR2 is SYGVKD in the germline V gene. The CDR3 reads CAIGGEKETQYF. The CDR3 nucleotides read TGTGCCATCGGGGGGGAGAAAGAGACCCAGTACTTC.

The sample holds many counts of this clonotype. The V gene is TRBV2, the J gene TRBJ2-5; D is ambiguous. The CDR3 loop spans 14 amino acids. Germline values: CDR1 SNHLY, CDR2 FYNNEI. Trimming cost V 2 bases and J 0 bases, with 7 bases left between them. The DNA of the CDR3 is TGTGCCAGCAGTGAAAACAGACACCAAGAGACCCAGTACTTC. This sequence encodes CASSENRHQETQYF.

The V call is TRBV5-4, the J call TRBJ2-7; 7 nucleotides match TRBD1. The CDR3 runs to 15 residues. Per the germline V gene, CDR1 is SGHNT and CDR2 is YYREEE (reference sequence). J was trimmed by 5 bases and V by 3 bases; bases with no gene match: 11. The CDR3 sequence: CASSSRDRPLDEQYF. DNA of the CDR3: TGTGCCAGCAGCTCTCGGGACAGACCCTTGGACGAGCAGTACTTC.

Notes on this clonotype: A much larger clone sits a single nucleotide away, making a read error possible. As the CDR3 is not closed by the conserved phenylalanine or tryptophan, this likely results from a read error. The rearrangement joins TRBV27 to TRBJ2-5; TRBD2 is a possible D gene (5 bases). V lost 11 bases, J lost 2 bases, and 6 bases lay in between. The CDR3 consists of 10 residues. CDR1 and CDR2 from the germline V gene are MNHEY and SMNVEV (reference sequence). This CDR3 reads CACGQETQYS. CDR3 DNA sequence: TGTGCCTGCGGGCAAGAGACCCAGTACTCC.

In its sample, this clonotype was seen many times. This chain joins TRBV28 and TRBJ2-7, with D tentatively TRBD2 (6 bases). V was cut by 6 bases and J by 6 bases, with 24 bases left in between. Germline CDR1 and CDR2: MDHEN and SYDVKM. There are 16 residues in the CDR3. The CDR3: CASSWEDSPRSGEQYF. CDR3 bases: TGTGCCAGCAGCTGGGAGGACTCCCCACGGTCGGGCGAGCAGTACTTC.

This clonotype came up a few times. This chain connects TRBV28 to TRBJ1-5; D might be TRBD1 (5 bases). Between the trimmed V and J ends, which lost 10 bases and 3 bases, there was a span of 10 bases. This CDR3 is 12 amino acids long. Looked up from germline, CDR1 is MDHEN and CDR2 is SYDVKM. Here the CDR3 DNA reads TGTGCCATTGGAGGGGCCAATCAGCCCCAGCATTTT. Protein: CAIGGANQPQHF.

This clonotype was observed many times. The chain is built from TRBV28 and TRBJ1-6; D is uncertain. Per germline, CDR1 MDHEN and CDR2 SYDVKM. V lost 7 bases and J lost 7, with 11 bases in between. The CDR3 runs 13 residues. In nucleotides, the CDR3 is TGTGCCAGCAAGGGCACTCTCAATTCACCCCTCCACTTT. Residues: CASKGTLNSPLHF.

This clonotype occurred many times. This chain joins TRBV2 and TRBJ2-5; possibly TRBD1 or TRBD2 for D (7 bases each). The V end was cut by 3 bases, the J end by 7 bases, with 15 bases between. Germline V gene data show CDR1 as SNHLY and CDR2 as FYNNEI. CDR3 length equals 14 residues. DNA of the CDR3: TGTGCCAGCAGTGACCCACAGGGGAGGGGGACCCAGTACTTC. Protein: CASSDPQGRGTQYF.

The rearrangement links TRBV20-1 to TRBJ1-2; D not certain. V was cut by 0 bases and J by 2 bases, with 10 bases left in between. This CDR3 has 14 amino acids. Germline values: CDR1 DFQATT, CDR2 SNEGSKA (reference sequence). The CDR3 region is CSARDSRVNYGYTF. Written as DNA, the CDR3 is TGCAGTGCTAGAGATTCGAGGGTAAACTATGGCTACACCTTC.

The V call is TRBV18, the J call TRBJ2-5; a weak D match, TRBD2 (6 bases). There are 15 residues in the CDR3. CDR1 is KGHSH and CDR2 is LQKENI in the germline V gene. The V end lost 3 bases, the J end lost 2 bases, and 13 bases lay between the germline ends. CDR3 DNA: TGTGCCAGCTCACCCCTCCGGGGAGGACAAGAGACCCAGTACTTC. Residues: CASSPLRGGQETQYF.

In this sample, this clonotype turned up many times. V usage is TRBV28 and J usage is TRBJ1-1, with a weak D call TRBD1 (6 bases). The CDR3 is 14 amino acids. V dropped 6 bases and J dropped 0 bases, with 11 bases sitting between them. Germline V gives CDR1 MDHEN, CDR2 SYDVKM. The CDR3 sequence: CASRPGTMNTEAFF. As DNA, the CDR3 is TGTGCCAGCAGACCCGGGACAATGAACACTGAAGCTTTCTTT. Full variable domain (rest looked up from reference TRBV28 and TRBJ1-1): DVKVTQSSRYLVKRTGEKVFLECVQDMDHENMFWYRQDPGLGLRLIYFSYDVKMKEKGDIPEGYSVSREKKERFSLILESASTNQTSMYLCASRPGTMNTEAFFGQGTRLTVV.

This clonotype was recorded a few times. V usage is TRBV5-4 and J usage is TRBJ1-5; D might be TRBD1 (5 bases). V was clipped by 4 bases and J by 9 bases, with 11 bases between them. Germline assignment: CDR1 SGHNT and CDR2 YYREEE (reference sequence). This CDR3 has 12 residues. CDR3 in amino acids: CASSIGTAPQHF. The DNA of the CDR3 is TGTGCCAGCAGCATTGGGACGGCGCCCCAGCATTTT.

The CDR3 loop is CASSGRDSSEQYF. In DNA, the CDR3 is TGTGCCAGCAGCGGCCGGGACAGTAGCGAGCAGTACTTC. This chain connects TRBV9 to TRBJ2-7; 7 bases line up with TRBD1. CDR1 is SGDLS, CDR2 YYNGEE, per germline. J lost 6 bases, V lost 3 bases, and 6 bases had no gene match. This CDR3 has 13 residues.

This clonotype appeared many times. The CDR3: CASSGDRGYEQYF. The CDR3 nucleotides are TGTGCCAGCAGCGGGGACAGGGGATACGAGCAGTACTTC. The rearrangement links TRBV2 to TRBJ2-7; 10 nucleotides agree with TRBD1. Germline trimming cut 6 bases from V and 4 bases from J; bases unmatched to any gene: 3. CDR1 is SNHLY, CDR2 FYNNEI, per germline. CDR3 length: 13 amino acids.

In this sample, this clonotype turned up a few times. This chain connects TRBV7-9 to TRBJ1-2; D unresolved. This CDR3 is built from 11 residues. Trimming cost V 5 bases and J 6 bases, with 7 bases left between them. Germline-derived CDR1 and CDR2 are SEHNR and FQNEAQ (reference sequence). CDR3 protein: CASSPPNGYTF. In DNA, the CDR3 is TGTGCCAGCAGCCCCCCCAATGGCTACACCTTC.

This rearrangement joins TRBV24-1 to TRBJ1-5, with 7 bases identical to TRBD1. J lost 0 bases, V lost 1 base, and 14 bases had no gene match. The CDR3 is 20 residues long. Germline V gives CDR1 KGHDR, CDR2 SFDVKD. CDR3 in DNA: TGTGCCACCAGTGATTTCCATTCCGCGGGACAGCCGAATAGCAATCAGCCCCAGCATTTT. This translates into CATSDFHSAGQPNSNQPQHF.

This clonotype has at least ten counts. This rearrangement joins TRBV28 to TRBJ2-7; TRBD1 might be the D (6 bases). The germline gives CDR1 MDHEN, CDR2 SYDVKM. V was clipped by 6 bases and J by 5 bases, with 14 bases between them. The CDR3 sequence is 13 residues long. The CDR3 bases are TGTGCCAGCAGGGCGACAGGTATCGACGAGCAGTACTTC. It yields the protein CASRATGIDEQYF.